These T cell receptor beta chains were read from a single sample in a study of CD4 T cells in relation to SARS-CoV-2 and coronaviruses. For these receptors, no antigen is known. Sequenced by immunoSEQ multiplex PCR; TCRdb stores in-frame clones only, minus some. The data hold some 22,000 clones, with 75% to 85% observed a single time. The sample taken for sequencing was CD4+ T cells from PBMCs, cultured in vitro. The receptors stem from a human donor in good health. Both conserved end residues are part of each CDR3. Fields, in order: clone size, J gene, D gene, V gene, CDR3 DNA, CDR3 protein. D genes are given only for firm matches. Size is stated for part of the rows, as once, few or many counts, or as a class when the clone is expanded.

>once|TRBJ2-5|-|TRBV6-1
TGTGCCAGCAGTGAGCCACGTGGGGGAGAGACCCAGTACTTC
CASSEPRGGETQYF
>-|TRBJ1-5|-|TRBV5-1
TGCGCCAGCAGCTTGGGTGGGGCTCAGCCCCAGCATTTT
CASSLGGAQPQHF
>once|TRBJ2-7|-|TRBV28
TGTGCCAGCAGTTTAAGACGGGACAAGATGTACGAGCAGTACTTC
CASSLRRDKMYEQYF
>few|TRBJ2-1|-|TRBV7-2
TGTGCCAGCAGCTTCAAAGCGACAGGTACCGGGCAGTTCTTC
CASSFKATGTGQFF
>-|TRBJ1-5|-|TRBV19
TGTGCCAGTTCCGACATCAATCAGCCCCAGCATTTT
CASSDINQPQHF
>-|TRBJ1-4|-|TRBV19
TGTGCCAGTAAGGATGGAAGAGGGACGGGGCGGGAAAAACTGTTTTTT
CASKDGRGTGREKLFF
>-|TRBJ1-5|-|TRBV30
TGTGCCTGGAGTGGAACCAGGGGCTCAGGCGGGCCCCAGCATTTT
CAWSGTRGSGGPQHF
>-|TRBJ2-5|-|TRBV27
TGTGCCAGCAGTTCGCAGGGATACTCCTGGGAGACCCAGTACTTC
CASSSQGYSWETQYF
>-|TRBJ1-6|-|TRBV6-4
TGTGCCAGCAGTAGAGGAGCAGGGGATAATTCACCCCTCCACTTT
CASSRGAGDNSPLHF
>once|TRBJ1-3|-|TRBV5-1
TGCGCCAGCAGCCGGACACCCCCAATGAACTCCGGAAACACCATATATTTT
CASSRTPPMNSGNTIYF
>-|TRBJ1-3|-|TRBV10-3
TGTGCCATCAGGGACATCCGCTCTGGAAACACCATATATTTT
CAIRDIRSGNTIYF
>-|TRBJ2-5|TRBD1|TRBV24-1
TGTGCCACCAGTGATTTTCGAGGGGGCGGAGAGACCCAGTACTTC
CATSDFRGGGETQYF
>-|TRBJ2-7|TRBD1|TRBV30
TGTGCCTGGATTCGGACAGGGGGCTCCCACGAGCAGTACTTC
CAWIRTGGSHEQYF
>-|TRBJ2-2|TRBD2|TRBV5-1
TGCGCCAGCAGCCTAGGACTAGCGGGAGCGAGGGGGGAGCTGTTTTTT
CASSLGLAGARGELFF
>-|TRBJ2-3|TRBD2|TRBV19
TGTGCCAGTAGTAGCGGCGGGAGTAGCACAGATACGCAGTATTTT
CASSSGGSSTDTQYF